This T cell receptor (beta chain) was profiled in a study of T cell responses to AZD1222 COVID-19 vaccine. Overall study results and limits: Vaccine-related CD4 TCRs covered spike, predominating at 160-218 and 743-854. The donor group comprised mostly white British people and more females; the analysis possibly underestimated clonal diversity.

As regards this clone: Its antigen is unknown.

The protocol was immunoSEQ multiplex PCR, while the TCRdb copy is restricted to in-frame clones and leaves out a portion. The sample includes more than 100,000 clones, roughly 90% of them seen just once. The CDR3 totals 13 residues. Germline lookup yields CDR1 LNHDA and CDR2 SQIVND (reference sequence). V shed 6 bases and J shed 3 bases, with 9 bases lying between them. The chain carries TRBV19 and TRBJ2-1; D is perhaps TRBD1 (6 bases). The source is an adult in good health. Sequences were derived from peripheral blood, sampled on day 0 of AZD1222 vaccination. CDR3 DNA sequence: TGTGCCAGTAGACAGGGATACTACAATGAGCAGTTCTTC. Translated, it gives CASRQGYYNEQFF. Filled out from reference TRBV19 and TRBJ2-1, the complete variable domain reads DGGITQSPKYLFRKEGQNVTLSCEQNLNHDAMYWYRQDPGQGLRLIYYSQIVNDFQKGDIAEGYSVSREKKESFPLTVTSAQKNPTAFYLCASRQGYYNEQFFGPGTRLTVL.